Listed below are T cell receptor beta chains from one sample, sequenced in a study of T cells in Graves' hyperthyroidism and ophthalmopathy. TCRdb re-derived calls from the multiplex PCR reads in MiXCR, one entry per CDR3 protein. The table includes approximately 560,000 distinct CDR3 sequences, about 15% detected once. Sequenced sample: blood. These receptors were obtained from a woman in her twenties or thirties with Graves' hyperthyroidism. Both conserved end residues are part of each CDR3. Fields, in order: clone size, D gene, V gene, J gene, CDR3 DNA, CDR3 protein. The D gene is left open where the match is weak. Only part of the rows carry a size: once, few, many, or a class if the clone is expanded.

many	TRBD1	TRBV2	TRBJ2-2	TGTGCCAGCTATTCTCAGGACAGGACCGTGGGCGGGGAGCTGTTTTTT	CASYSQDRTVGGELFF
once	-	TRBV14	TRBJ1-1	TGTGCCAGCAGCCCCCGGACGGTTGACGGGAGCACTGAAGCTTTCTTT	CASSPRTVDGSTEAFF
many	-	TRBV7-3	TRBJ2-5	TGTGCCAGCAGCCGACAGGTCTGGGAGACCCAGTACTTC	CASSRQVWETQYF
many	-	TRBV11-2	TRBJ1-2	TGTGCCAGCAGCCCCGGGACCTATGGCTACACCTTC	CASSPGTYGYTF
-	TRBD2	TRBV20-1	TRBJ2-7	TGCAGTGCTAGTCGTTCTGGTTTTTGGGGACTAGCGGATACCTACGAGCAGTACTTC	CSASRSGFWGLADTYEQYF
many	TRBD2	TRBV6-2/TRBV6-3	TRBJ2-1	TGTGCCAGCAGTCTGTCCGGGACTAGCTACAATGAGCAGTTCTTC	CASSLSGTSYNEQFF
few	-	TRBV29-1	TRBJ1-1	TGCACAGGGGAGAGGGGTACTGAAGCTTTCTTT	CTGERGTEAFF
-	TRBD2	TRBV7-2	TRBJ2-3	TGTGCCAGCAGTTTTACTAGCGGGGGAGGCACAGATACGCAGTATTTT	CASSFTSGGGTDTQYF
many	-	TRBV5-1	TRBJ2-7	TGCGCCAGCAGCTCGAGGCCGCGCGAGGTGGGGGACTACGAGCAGTACTTC	CASSSRPREVGDYEQYF
-	-	TRBV28	TRBJ1-2	TGTGCCAGCAGTAAACAGGGACCTAACTATGGCTACACCTTC	CASSKQGPNYGYTF
-	-	TRBV20-1	TRBJ1-2	TGCAGTGCTATCGACGGCTATGGCTACACCTTC	CSAIDGYGYTF
-	TRBD1	TRBV6-1	TRBJ2-1	TGTGCCAGCATAAGGACAGGGAACTCCTACAATGAGCAGTTCTTC	CASIRTGNSYNEQFF
-	-	TRBV20-1	TRBJ1-2	TGCAGTGCCGAAACAGCTAACTATGGCTACACCTTC	CSAETANYGYTF
-	-	TRBV7-2	TRBJ2-2	TGTGCCAGCAGCCCCAGAACTACCCACACCGGGGAGCTGTTTTTT	CASSPRTTHTGELFF
many	-	TRBV3-1	TRBJ2-1	TGTGCCAGCAGCCAAGATTTGGGGCAGGGGTATGAGCAGTTCTTC	CASSQDLGQGYEQFF
many	TRBD2	TRBV28	TRBJ2-3	TGTGCCAGCATAATAGCGGGAGCCCCCCCAGATACGCAGTATTTT	CASIIAGAPPDTQYF
many	-	TRBV20-1	TRBJ1-1	TGCAGTGCGTATCAGGATAACACTGAAGCTTTCTTT	CSAYQDNTEAFF
many	-	TRBV6-2/TRBV6-3	TRBJ2-1	TGTGCCAGCAGTTACGGGGCGGGGTACTACAATGAGCAGTTCTTC	CASSYGAGYYNEQFF
many	TRBD1	TRBV6-2/TRBV6-3	TRBJ2-7	TGTGCCAGCAGTTACCCGGACAGGGGTTACGAGCAGTACTTC	CASSYPDRGYEQYF
-	TRBD2	TRBV11-3	TRBJ2-1	TGTGCCAGCAGCAAAATAGCGGGAGCAGTCGATGAGCAGTTCTTC	CASSKIAGAVDEQFF
many	TRBD2	TRBV12-3/TRBV12-4	TRBJ2-1	TGTGCCAGCAGTTTTGGGATAGCGGGAGTTTGGTCCTACAATGAGCAGTTCTTC	CASSFGIAGVWSYNEQFF
many	-	TRBV18	TRBJ2-2	TGTGCCAGCTCACCGGACAATATCGTGAACACCGGGGAGCTGTTTTTT	CASSPDNIVNTGELFF
few	TRBD1	TRBV7-2	TRBJ2-7	TGTGCCAGCAGCTCACAGGGACAGGGGATAAGCTACGAGCAGTACTTC	CASSSQGQGISYEQYF
few	TRBD2	TRBV7-9	TRBJ2-1	TGTGCCAGCAGCAACCCGAGCAGCGGGAGGCCCCCAAACAATGAGCAGTTCTTC	CASSNPSSGRPPNNEQFF
few	-	TRBV24-1	TRBJ2-5	TGTGCCACCAGTGACCCCTCTTCGAGCCAAGAGACCCAGTACTTC	CATSDPSSSQETQYF
few	-	TRBV6-1	TRBJ2-7	TGTGCCAGCAGTGATCCCTCCGGGGGCAGGCGCTACGAGCAGTACTTC	CASSDPSGGRRYEQYF
many	-	TRBV12-5	TRBJ2-1	TGTGCTAGTGGTTTGGTACGGGTGGAGGGTCGCGTCTATGAGCAGTTCTTC	CASGLVRVEGRVYEQFF
many	TRBD2	TRBV6-7	TRBJ2-1	TGTGCCAGCAGCCCCGTCGTAGCGGGAGCCGGGGGGGATGAGCAGTTCTTC	CASSPVVAGAGGDEQFF
many	-	TRBV27	TRBJ2-7	TGTGCCAGCAGTTCGCCCGACGGATGGGGCTACGAGCAGTACTTC	CASSSPDGWGYEQYF
few	TRBD1	TRBV20-1	TRBJ2-6	TGCAGTGCTAGAGACACAACCGGGACAGGGGGTTCTGGGGCCAACGTCCTGACTTTC	CSARDTTGTGGSGANVLTF
many	-	TRBV9	TRBJ2-3	TGTGCCAGCAGCCCTCTGTCTGCGACATGGGCGACAGATACGCAGTATTTT	CASSPLSATWATDTQYF
few	TRBD2	TRBV7-2	TRBJ2-3	TGTGCCAGCAGCTTAGGAGAAACGGGAGGCCCAGATACGCAGTATTTT	CASSLGETGGPDTQYF
many	TRBD2	TRBV20-1	TRBJ2-3	TGCAGTGCCCCGACCCAGAAGGGTAGTAGCGGGGTCGGAGATACGCAGTATTTT	CSAPTQKGSSGVGDTQYF
few	-	TRBV18	TRBJ2-3	TGTGCCAGCTCACCAGTGCAGGAGAGTTTCCGCACAGATACGCAGTATTTT	CASSPVQESFRTDTQYF
many	-	TRBV2	TRBJ2-6	TGTGCCAACCGCAGGGACGTCTCTGGGGCCAACGTCCTGACTTTC	CANRRDVSGANVLTF
many	-	TRBV27	TRBJ1-5	TGTGCCAGCAGTCCCGGACGTAGCAATCAGCCCCAGCATTTT	CASSPGRSNQPQHF
few	TRBD1	TRBV12-3/TRBV12-4	TRBJ2-1	TGTGCCAGCGTCAGGGGGCTCGATGAGCAGTTCTTC	CASVRGLDEQFF
-	TRBD2	TRBV6-1	TRBJ2-3	TGTGCCAGCAGTGAAGCGGGGGGGACCGGTACGCAGTATTTT	CASSEAGGTGTQYF
many	TRBD2	TRBV28	TRBJ2-3	TGTGCCAGCAGTCCCTTAGCGGGAGCGGGAGATACGCAGTATTTT	CASSPLAGAGDTQYF
-	TRBD2	TRBV20-1	TRBJ2-1	TGCAGTGCTAACGGACTAGCGAGAACCAATGAGCAGTTCTTC	CSANGLARTNEQFF
-	TRBD2	TRBV29-1	TRBJ2-1	TGCAGCGGACAAGCGGGAGACGGGGCGAAGCGGTTCTTC	CSGQAGDGAKRFF